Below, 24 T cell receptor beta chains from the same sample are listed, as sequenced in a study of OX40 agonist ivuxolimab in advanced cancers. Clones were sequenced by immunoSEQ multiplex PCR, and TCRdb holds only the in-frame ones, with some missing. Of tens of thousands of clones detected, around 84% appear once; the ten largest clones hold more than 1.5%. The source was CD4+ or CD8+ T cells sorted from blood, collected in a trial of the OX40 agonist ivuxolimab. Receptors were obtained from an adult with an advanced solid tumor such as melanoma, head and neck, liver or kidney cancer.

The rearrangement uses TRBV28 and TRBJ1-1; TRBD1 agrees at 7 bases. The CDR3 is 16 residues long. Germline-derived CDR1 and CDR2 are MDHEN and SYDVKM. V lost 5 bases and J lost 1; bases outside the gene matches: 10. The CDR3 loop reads CASSPPDRLQNTEAFF. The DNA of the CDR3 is TGTGCCAGCAGTCCCCCGGACAGGTTACAGAACACTGAAGCTTTCTTT.

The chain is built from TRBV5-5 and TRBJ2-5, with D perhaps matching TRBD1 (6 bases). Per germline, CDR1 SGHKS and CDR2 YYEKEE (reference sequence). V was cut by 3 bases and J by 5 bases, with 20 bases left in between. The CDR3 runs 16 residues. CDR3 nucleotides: TGTGCCAGCAGCTCCCTCTCTAACAGGGATGGTGAGACCCAGTACTTC. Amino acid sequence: CASSSLSNRDGETQYF.

CDR3 sequence (DNA): TGCGCCAGCAGCTTGGACCGGGACAGGGGGCAAGAGACCCAGTACTTC. Protein: CASSLDRDRGQETQYF. This chain uses TRBV5-1 with TRBJ2-5, with TRBD1 identical over 11 bases. CDR1 and CDR2 (germline): SGHRS, YFSETQ. V shed 0 bases and J 2 bases; nucleotides not matched to a gene: 3. CDR3 length: 16 residues.

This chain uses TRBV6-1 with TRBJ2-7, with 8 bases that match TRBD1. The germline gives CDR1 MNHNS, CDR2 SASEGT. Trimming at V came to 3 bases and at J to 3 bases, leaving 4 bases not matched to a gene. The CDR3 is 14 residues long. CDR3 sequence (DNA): TGTGCCAGCAGTGAGACAGGGGTAGTCTACGAGCAGTACTTC. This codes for CASSETGVVYEQYF.

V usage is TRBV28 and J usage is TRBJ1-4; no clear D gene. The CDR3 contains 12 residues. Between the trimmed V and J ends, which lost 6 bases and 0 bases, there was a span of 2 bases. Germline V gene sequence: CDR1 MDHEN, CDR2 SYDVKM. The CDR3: CASRSTNEKLFF. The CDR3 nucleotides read TGTGCCAGCAGGTCAACTAATGAAAAACTGTTTTTT.

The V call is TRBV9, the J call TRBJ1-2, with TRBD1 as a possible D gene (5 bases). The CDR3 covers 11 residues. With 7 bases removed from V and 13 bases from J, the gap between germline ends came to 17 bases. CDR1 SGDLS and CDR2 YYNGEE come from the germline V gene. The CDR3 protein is CASDRDGSITF. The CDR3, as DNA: TGTGCCAGCGATCGGGACGGATCTATCACCTTC.

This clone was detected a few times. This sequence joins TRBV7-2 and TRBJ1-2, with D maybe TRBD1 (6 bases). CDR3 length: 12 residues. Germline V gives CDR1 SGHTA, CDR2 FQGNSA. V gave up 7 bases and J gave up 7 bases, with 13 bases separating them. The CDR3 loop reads CASNRVGSGYTF. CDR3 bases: TGTGCCAGCAACAGGGTTGGCTCTGGCTACACCTTC. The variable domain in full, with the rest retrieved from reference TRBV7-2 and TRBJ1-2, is GAGVSQSPSNKVTEKGKDVELRCDPISGHTALYWYRQSLGQGLEFLIYFQGNSAPDKSGLPSDRFSAERTGGSVSTLTIQRTQQEDSAVYLCASNRVGSGYTFGSGTRLTVV.

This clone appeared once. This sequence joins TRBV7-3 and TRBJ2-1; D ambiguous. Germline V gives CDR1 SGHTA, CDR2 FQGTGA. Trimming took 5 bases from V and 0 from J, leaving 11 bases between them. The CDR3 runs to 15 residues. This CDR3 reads CASSPDQSSYNEQFF. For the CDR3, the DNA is TGTGCCAGCAGCCCCGACCAGAGCTCCTACAATGAGCAGTTCTTC.

CDR3 sequence reads: CASSAGGEGETQYF. The CDR3 bases are TGTGCCAGCTCAGCAGGGGGCGAGGGAGAGACCCAGTACTTC. This chain uses TRBV18 with TRBJ2-5, with 8 bases matching TRBD1. Germline V gives CDR1 KGHSH, CDR2 LQKENI. The CDR3 runs 14 residues. V lost 5 bases and J lost 4; bases outside the gene matches: 6.

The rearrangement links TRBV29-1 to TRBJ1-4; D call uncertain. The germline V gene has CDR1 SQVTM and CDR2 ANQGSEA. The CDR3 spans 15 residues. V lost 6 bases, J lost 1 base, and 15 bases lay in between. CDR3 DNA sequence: TGCAGCGTCGGGGAGGGAGGTGGAACTAATGAAAAACTGTTTTTT. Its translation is CSVGEGGGTNEKLFF.

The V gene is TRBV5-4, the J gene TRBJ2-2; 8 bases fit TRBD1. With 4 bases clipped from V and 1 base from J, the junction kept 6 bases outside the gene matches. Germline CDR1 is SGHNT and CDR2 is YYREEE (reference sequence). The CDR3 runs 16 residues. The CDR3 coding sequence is TGTGCCAGCAGCCCCGCAGGGGGCTGGAACACCGGGGAGCTGTTTTTT. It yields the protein CASSPAGGWNTGELFF.

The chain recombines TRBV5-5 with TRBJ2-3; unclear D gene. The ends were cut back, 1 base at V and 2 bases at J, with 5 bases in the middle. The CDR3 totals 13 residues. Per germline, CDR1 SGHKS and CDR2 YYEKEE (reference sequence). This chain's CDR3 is CASSLRYTDTQYF. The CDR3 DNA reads TGTGCCAGCAGCTTGAGATACACAGATACGCAGTATTTT.

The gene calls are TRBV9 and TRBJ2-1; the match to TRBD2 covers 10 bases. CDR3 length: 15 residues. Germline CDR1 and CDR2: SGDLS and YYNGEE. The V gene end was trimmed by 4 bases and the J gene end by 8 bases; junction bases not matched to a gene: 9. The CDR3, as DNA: TGTGCCAGCAGCCTGGGACTAGCGCGGGAGCATGAGCAGTTCTTC. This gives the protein CASSLGLAREHEQFF.

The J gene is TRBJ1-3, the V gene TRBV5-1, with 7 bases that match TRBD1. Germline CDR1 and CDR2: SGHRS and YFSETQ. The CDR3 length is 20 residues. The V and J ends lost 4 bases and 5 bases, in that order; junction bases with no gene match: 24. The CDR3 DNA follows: TGCGCCAGCAGCCTTAAGGGACAGCGGGCCCTTGAAGATCAACGAAACACCATATATTTT. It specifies CASSLKGQRALEDQRNTIYF.

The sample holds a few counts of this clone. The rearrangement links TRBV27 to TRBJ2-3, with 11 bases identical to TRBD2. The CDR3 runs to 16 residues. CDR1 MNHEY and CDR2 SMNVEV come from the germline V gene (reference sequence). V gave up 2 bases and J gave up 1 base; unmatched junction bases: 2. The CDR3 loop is CASSLILAGGTDTQYF. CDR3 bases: TGTGCCAGCAGTTTAATACTAGCGGGGGGCACAGATACGCAGTATTTT.

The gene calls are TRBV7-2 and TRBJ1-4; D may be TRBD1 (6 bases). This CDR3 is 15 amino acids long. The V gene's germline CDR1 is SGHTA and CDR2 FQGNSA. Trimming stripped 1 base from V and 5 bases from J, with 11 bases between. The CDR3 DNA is TGTGCCAGCAGCTTAGGGGGGGCAGGGAATGAAAAACTGTTTTTT. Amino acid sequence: CASSLGGAGNEKLFF.

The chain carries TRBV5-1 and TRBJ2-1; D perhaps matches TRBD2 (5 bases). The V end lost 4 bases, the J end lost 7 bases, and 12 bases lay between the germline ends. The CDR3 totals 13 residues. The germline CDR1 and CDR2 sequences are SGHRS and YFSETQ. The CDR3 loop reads CASSPTSGNEQFF. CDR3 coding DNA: TGCGCCAGCAGCCCTACAAGCGGTAATGAGCAGTTCTTC.

CDR3 DNA sequence: TGCGCCAGCAGCTCACAGGGGTTTGACACCGGGGAGCTGTTTTTT. Translating gives CASSSQGFDTGELFF. The chain joins TRBV5-1 to TRBJ2-2, with TRBD1 matching 7 bases. Trimming cost V 3 bases and J 3 bases; bases outside gene matches: 5. The CDR3 consists of 15 residues. Germline CDR1 and CDR2: SGHRS and YFSETQ.

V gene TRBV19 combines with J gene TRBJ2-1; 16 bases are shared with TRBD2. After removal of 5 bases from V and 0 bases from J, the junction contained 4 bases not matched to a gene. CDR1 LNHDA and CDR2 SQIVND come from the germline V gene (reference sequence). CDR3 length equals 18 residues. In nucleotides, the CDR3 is TGTGCCAGTAGTGCGGGACTAGCGGGAGGGCCCTCCTACAATGAGCAGTTCTTC. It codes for CASSAGLAGGPSYNEQFF.

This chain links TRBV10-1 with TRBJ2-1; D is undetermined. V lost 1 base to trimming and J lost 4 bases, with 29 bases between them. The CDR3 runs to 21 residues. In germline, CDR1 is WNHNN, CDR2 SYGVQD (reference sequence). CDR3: CASSEYGLIRLDRRSYNEQFF. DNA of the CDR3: TGCGCCAGCAGTGAGTATGGGTTAATACGTCTTGACCGCCGTTCATACAATGAGCAGTTCTTC.

For the CDR3, the DNA is TGTGCCTGGAGGGGAACAGGACTAGCGGGAGTAGGAAGGATGGCAGATACGCAGTATTTT. Translating gives CAWRGTGLAGVGRMADTQYF. The V and J genes are TRBV30 and TRBJ2-3, with 13 positions matching TRBD2. Germline V gives CDR1 GTSNPN, CDR2 SVGIG (reference sequence). The CDR3 runs 20 residues. V shed 3 bases, J shed 4 bases, and the junction held 19 bases outside the gene matches.

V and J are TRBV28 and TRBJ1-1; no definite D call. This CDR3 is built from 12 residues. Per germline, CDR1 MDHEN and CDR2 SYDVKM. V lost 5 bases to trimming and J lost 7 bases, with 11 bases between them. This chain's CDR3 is CASSVTRFEAFF. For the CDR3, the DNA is TGTGCCAGCAGTGTTACCCGGTTTGAAGCTTTCTTT.

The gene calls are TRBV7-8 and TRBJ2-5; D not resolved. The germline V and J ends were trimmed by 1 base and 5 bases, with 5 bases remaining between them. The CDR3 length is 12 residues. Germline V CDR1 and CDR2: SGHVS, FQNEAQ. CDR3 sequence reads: CASSLVLETQYF. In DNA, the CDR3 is TGTGCCAGCAGCTTAGTTCTTGAGACCCAGTACTTC.

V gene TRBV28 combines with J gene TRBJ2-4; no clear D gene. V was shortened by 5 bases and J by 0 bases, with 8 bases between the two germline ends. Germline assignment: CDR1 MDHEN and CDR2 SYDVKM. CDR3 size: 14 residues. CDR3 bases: TGTGCCAGCAGTCACTTCAGAGCCAAAAACATTCAGTACTTC. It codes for CASSHFRAKNIQYF. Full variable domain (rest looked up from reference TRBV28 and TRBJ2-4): DVKVTQSSRYLVKRTGEKVFLECVQDMDHENMFWYRQDPGLGLRLIYFSYDVKMKEKGDIPEGYSVSREKKERFSLILESASTNQTSMYLCASSHFRAKNIQYFGAGTRLSVL.